This TCR beta chain was identified in a study of shared clonotypes between healthy human individuals. Germline V gene lookup returns CDR1 PRHDT and CDR2 FYEKMQ (reference sequence). This CDR3 comprises 14 residues. Deletions cut 5 bases from V and 0 bases from J, with 9 bases between. To note about this clone: The antigen is unknown.

The data were produced by immunoSEQ multiplex PCR, yet TCRdb's version contains in-frame clones alone and is incomplete. The table has roughly 2.2 million clones, more than 85% seen once. All the donors were Caucasian adults who lived in Nashville, Tennessee. Study-wide results and caveats: The authors sampled blood alone, and tissue repertoires likely differ. Having only a few donors restricted how much genetic and exposure-history diversity was captured.

This receptor was obtained from a young man in good health. Some clones in this sample may be carry-over from other donors' samples. The rearrangement links TRBV13 to TRBJ2-3, with a possible D match to TRBD1 (6 bases). The specimen sequenced was naive CD4+ T cells from PBMCs. Subset noted: CD45RA+ positively selected. The CDR3 nucleotides read TGTGCCAGCAGCCGGACAGCGAGCACAGATACGCAGTATTTT. This sequence encodes CASSRTASTDTQYF.